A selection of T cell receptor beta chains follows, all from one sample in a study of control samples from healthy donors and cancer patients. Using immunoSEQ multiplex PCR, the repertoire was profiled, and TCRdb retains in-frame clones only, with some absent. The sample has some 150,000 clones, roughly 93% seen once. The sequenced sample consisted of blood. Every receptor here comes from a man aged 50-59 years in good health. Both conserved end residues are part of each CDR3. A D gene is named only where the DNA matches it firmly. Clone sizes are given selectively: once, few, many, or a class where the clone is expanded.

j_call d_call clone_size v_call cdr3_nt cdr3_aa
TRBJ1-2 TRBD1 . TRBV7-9 TGTGCCAGCAGCTTAGGACAGGGGGCATATGGCTACACCTTC CASSLGQGAYGYTF
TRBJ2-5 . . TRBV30 TGTGCCTGGACCCGTTCCACGCGGGAGACCCAGTACTTC CAWTRSTRETQYF
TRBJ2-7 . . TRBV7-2 TGTGCCAGCAGCTTAGAGGTCCGTGTAGCCTACGAGCAGTACTTC CASSLEVRVAYEQYF
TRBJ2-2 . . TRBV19 TGTGCCAGTAGTATGTTGGGGGTATCCACCGGGGAGCTGTTTTTT CASSMLGVSTGELFF
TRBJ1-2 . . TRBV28 TGTGCCAGCAGTAGGACAGCATATGGCTACACCTTC CASSRTAYGYTF
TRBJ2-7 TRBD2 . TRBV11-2 TGTGCCAGCAGCTTCCCGACTAGCGGGAGTTACGAGCAGTACTTC CASSFPTSGSYEQYF
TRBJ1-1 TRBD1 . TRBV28 TGTGCCAGCAAAAAATCGGGACAGGGGGACACTGAAGCTTTCTTT CASKKSGQGDTEAFF
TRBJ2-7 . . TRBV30 TGTGCCTGTCCTGGAGGGAACTCCTACGAGCAGTACTTC CACPGGNSYEQYF
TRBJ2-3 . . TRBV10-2 TGCGCCAGCTGGGCCACAGATACGCAGTATTTT CASWATDTQYF
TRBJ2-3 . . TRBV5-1 TGCGCCAGCAGCAATATGCCAACTAGCACAGATACGCAGTATTTT CASSNMPTSTDTQYF
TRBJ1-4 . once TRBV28 TGTGCCAGCAGTTTTTCCGGGTCAGATGAAAAACTGTTTTTT CASSFSGSDEKLFF
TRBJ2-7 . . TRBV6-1 TGTGCCAGCAGTGAATACTCCTACGAGCAGTACTTC CASSEYSYEQYF
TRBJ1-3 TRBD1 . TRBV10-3 TGTGCCATCAGTGAGTCCGGCAGGGGGAAAGCATCTGGAAACACCATATATTTT CAISESGRGKASGNTIYF
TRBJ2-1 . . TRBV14 TGTGCCAGCAGTCGACAGGTCTCCTACAATGAGCAGTTCTTC CASSRQVSYNEQFF
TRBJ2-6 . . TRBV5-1 TGCGCCAGCAGCTTTAGGACGGGCAGGGTCCTTTCTGGGGCCAACGTCCTGACTTTC CASSFRTGRVLSGANVLTF
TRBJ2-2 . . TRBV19 TGTGCCAGTAGTATAGGGGTAGCGGCAATCGGGGAGCTGTTTTTT CASSIGVAAIGELFF